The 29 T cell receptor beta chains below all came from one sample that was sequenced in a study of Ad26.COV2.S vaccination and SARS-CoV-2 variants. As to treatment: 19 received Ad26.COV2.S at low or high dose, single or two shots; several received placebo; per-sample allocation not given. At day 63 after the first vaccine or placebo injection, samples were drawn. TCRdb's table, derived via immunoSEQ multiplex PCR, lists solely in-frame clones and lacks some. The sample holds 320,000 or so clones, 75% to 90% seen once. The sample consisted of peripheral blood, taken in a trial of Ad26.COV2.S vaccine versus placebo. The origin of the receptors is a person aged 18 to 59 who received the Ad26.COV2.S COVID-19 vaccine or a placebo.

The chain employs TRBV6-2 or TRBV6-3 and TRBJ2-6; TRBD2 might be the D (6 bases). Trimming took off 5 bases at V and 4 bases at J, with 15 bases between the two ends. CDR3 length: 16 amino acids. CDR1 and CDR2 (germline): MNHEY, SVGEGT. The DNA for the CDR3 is TGTGCCAGCAGTGCATGGGGGAGGACAGGGGCCAACGTCCTGACTTTC. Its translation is CASSAWGRTGANVLTF.

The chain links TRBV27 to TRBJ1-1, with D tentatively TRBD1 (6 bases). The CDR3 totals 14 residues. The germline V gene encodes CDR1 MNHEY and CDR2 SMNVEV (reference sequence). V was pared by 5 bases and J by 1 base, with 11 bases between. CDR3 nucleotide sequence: TGTGCCAGCAGTCAGGGACACAGGAACACTGAAGCTTTCTTT. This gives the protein CASSQGHRNTEAFF.

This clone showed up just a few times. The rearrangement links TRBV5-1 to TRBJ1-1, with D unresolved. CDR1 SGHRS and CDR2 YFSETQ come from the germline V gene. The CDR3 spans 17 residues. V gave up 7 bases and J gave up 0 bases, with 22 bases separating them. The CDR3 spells CASLPGERRNMNTEAFF. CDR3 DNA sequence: TGCGCCAGCCTCCCTGGGGAACGACGTAACATGAACACTGAAGCTTTCTTT.

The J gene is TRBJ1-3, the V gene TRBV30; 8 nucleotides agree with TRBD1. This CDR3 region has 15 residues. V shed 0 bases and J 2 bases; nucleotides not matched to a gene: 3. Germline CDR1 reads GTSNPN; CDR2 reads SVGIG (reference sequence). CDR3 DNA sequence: TGTGCCTGGAGTGTACAGGGGGACCCTGGAAACACCATATATTTT. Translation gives CAWSVQGDPGNTIYF. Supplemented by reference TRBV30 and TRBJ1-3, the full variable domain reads SQTIHQWPATLVQPVGSPLSLECTVEGTSNPNLYWYRQAAGRGLQLLFYSVGIGQISSEVPQNLSASRPQDRQFILSSKKLLLSDSGFYLCAWSVQGDPGNTIYFGEGSWLTVV.

The CDR3 spells CASSGTEAFF. The CDR3 DNA reads as TGCGCCAGCTCGGGGACTGAAGCTTTCTTT. The chain uses TRBV4-1 and TRBJ1-1; D unclear. Trimming pared 8 bases from V and 5 bases from J, leaving 6 bases between. The germline gives CDR1 MGHRA, CDR2 YSYEKL. There are 10 residues in the CDR3.

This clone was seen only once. The CDR3 sequence is CASSAGFNTEAFF. Here the CDR3 DNA reads TGCGCCAGCAGTGCAGGGTTCAACACTGAAGCTTTCTTT. The chain uses TRBV10-2 and TRBJ1-1, with D possibly being TRBD1 (5 bases). This CDR3 contains 13 residues. CDR1 and CDR2 from the germline V gene are WSHSY and SAAADI. V dropped 4 bases and J dropped 2 bases, with 8 bases sitting between them.

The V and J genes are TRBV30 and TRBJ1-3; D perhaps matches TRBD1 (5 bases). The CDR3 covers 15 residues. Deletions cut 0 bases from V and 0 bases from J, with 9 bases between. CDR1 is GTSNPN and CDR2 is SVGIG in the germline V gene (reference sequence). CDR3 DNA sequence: TGTGCCTGGAGTGTATGGGGGTCCTCTGGAAACACCATATATTTT. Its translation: CAWSVWGSSGNTIYF.

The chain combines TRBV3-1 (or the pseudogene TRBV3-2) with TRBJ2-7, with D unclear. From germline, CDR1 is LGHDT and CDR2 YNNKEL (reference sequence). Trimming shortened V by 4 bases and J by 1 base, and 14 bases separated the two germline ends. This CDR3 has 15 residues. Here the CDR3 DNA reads TGTGCCAGCAGCCTTCCCGGCAGACTGTCCTACGAGCAGTACGTC. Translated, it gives CASSLPGRLSYEQYV.

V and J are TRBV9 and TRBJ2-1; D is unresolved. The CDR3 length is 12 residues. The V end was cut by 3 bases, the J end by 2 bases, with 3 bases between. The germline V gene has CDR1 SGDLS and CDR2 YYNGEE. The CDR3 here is CASSGPYNEQFF. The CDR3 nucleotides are TGTGCCAGCAGCGGGCCCTACAATGAGCAGTTCTTC.

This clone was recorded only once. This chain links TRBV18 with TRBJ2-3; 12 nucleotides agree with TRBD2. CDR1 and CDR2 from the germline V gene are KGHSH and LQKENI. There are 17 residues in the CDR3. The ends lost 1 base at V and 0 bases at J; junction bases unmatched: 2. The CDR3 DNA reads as TGTGCCAGCTCACCACGTGGGACTAGCGGGAGCACAGATACGCAGTATTTT. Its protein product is CASSPRGTSGSTDTQYF.

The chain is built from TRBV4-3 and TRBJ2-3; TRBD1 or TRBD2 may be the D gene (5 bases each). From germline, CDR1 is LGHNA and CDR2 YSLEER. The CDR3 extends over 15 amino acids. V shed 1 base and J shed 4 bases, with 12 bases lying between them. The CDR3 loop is CASSQGFRGPDTQYF. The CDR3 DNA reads TGCGCCAGCAGCCAAGGATTTCGGGGCCCAGATACGCAGTATTTT.

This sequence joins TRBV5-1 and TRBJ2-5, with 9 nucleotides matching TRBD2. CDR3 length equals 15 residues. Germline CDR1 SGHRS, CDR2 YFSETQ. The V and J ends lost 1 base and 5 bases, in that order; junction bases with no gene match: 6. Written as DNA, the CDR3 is TGCGCCAGCAGCTTGCAAGCGGGAGGCGGTGAGACCCAGTACTTC. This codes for CASSLQAGGGETQYF.

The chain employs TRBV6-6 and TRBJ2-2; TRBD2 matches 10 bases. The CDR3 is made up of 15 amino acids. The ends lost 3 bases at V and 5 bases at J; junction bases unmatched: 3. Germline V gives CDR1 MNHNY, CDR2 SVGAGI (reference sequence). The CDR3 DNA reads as TGTGCCAGCAGTTATCAGCGGGAGGGTACCGGGGAGCTGTTTTTT. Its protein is CASSYQREGTGELFF.

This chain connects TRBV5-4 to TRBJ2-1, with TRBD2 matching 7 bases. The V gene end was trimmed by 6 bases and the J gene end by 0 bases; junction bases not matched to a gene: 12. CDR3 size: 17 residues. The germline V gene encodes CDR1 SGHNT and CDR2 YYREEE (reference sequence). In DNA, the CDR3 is TGTGCCAGCACCACCAAGCGGGGCGGAAGCTCCTACAATGAGCAGTTCTTC. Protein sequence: CASTTKRGGSSYNEQFF. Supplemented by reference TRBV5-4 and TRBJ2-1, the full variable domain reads ETGVTQSPTHLIKTRGQQVTLRCSSQSGHNTVSWYQQALGQGPQFIFQYYREEENGRGNFPPRFSGLQFPNYSSELNVNALELDDSALYLCASTTKRGGSSYNEQFFGPGTRLTVL.

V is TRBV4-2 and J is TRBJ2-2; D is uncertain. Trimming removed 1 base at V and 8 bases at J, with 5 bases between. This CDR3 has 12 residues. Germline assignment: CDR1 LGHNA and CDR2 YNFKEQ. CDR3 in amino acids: CASSQVRGELFF. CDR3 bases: TGTGCCAGCAGCCAAGTAAGAGGGGAGCTGTTTTTT.

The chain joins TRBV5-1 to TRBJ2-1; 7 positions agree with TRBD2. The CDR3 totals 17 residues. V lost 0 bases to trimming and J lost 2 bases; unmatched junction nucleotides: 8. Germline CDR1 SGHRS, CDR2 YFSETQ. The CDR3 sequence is CASSLGTRSGTYNEQFF. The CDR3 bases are TGCGCCAGCAGCTTGGGGACTAGGTCGGGGACCTACAATGAGCAGTTCTTC.

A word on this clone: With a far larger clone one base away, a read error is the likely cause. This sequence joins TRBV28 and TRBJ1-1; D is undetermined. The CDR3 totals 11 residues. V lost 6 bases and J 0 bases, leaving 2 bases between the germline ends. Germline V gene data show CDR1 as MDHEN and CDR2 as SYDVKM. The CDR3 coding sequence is TGTGCCAGCAGGATGAACACTGAAGCTTTCTTT. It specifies CASRMNTEAFF.

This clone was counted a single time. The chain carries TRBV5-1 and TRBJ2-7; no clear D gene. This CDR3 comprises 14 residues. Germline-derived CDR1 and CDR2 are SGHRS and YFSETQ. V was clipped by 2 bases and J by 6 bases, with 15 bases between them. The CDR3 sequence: CASSLSLETSEQYF. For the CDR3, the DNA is TGCGCCAGCAGCTTAAGTTTAGAAACCTCCGAGCAGTACTTC.

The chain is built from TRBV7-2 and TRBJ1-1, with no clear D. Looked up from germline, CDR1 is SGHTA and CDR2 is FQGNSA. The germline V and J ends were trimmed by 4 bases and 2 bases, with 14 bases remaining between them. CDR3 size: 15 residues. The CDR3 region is CASSSHISVNTEAFF. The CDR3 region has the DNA TGTGCCAGCAGCTCACACATTAGTGTAAACACTGAAGCTTTCTTT.

The CDR3 DNA follows: TGTGCCAGCAGCGCCCGACAGGGGAACACCGGGGAGCTGTTTTTT. This sequence encodes CASSARQGNTGELFF. The chain recombines TRBV9 with TRBJ2-2, with 7 bases matching TRBD1. This CDR3 has 15 amino acids. Germline V CDR1 and CDR2: SGDLS, YYNGEE. V shed 3 bases, J shed 1 base, and the junction held 3 bases outside the gene matches.

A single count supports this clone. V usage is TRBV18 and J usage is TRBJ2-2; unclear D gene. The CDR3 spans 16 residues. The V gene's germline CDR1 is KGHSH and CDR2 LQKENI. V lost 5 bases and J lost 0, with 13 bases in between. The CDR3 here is CASSATLTANTGELFF. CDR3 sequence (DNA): TGTGCCAGCTCAGCCACCTTAACCGCGAACACCGGGGAGCTGTTTTTT.

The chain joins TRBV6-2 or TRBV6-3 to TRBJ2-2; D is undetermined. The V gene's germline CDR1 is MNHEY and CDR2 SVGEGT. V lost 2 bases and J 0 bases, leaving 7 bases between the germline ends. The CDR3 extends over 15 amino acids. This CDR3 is CASSYGPSNTGELFF. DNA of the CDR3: TGTGCCAGCAGTTACGGACCCTCGAACACCGGGGAGCTGTTTTTT.

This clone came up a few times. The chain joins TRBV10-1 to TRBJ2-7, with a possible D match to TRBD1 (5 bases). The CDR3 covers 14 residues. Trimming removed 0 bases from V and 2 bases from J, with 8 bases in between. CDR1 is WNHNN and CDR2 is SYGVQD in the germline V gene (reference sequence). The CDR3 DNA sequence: TGCGCCAGCAGTGAGTCGATAGGGGCCTACGAGCAGTACTTC. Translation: CASSESIGAYEQYF.

The CDR3 DNA is TGCGCCAGCAGCGGAGGACAGAAGAACACTGAAGCTTTCTTT. Translation gives CASSGGQKNTEAFF. The V call is TRBV5-1, the J call TRBJ1-1; TRBD1 is a possible D gene (6 bases). Trimming left V 4 bases short and J 1 base short, with 11 bases between. The CDR3 consists of 14 residues. From germline, CDR1 is SGHRS and CDR2 YFSETQ.

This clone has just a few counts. The CDR3 is CASSQGQGGYGYTF. CDR3 coding DNA: TGTGCCAGCAGTCAGGGACAGGGAGGATATGGCTACACCTTC. This chain links TRBV6-6 with TRBJ1-2, with TRBD1 matching over 9 bases. Trimming cost V 5 bases and J 5 bases; bases outside gene matches: 6. Germline-derived CDR1 and CDR2 are MNHNY and SVGAGI (reference sequence). This CDR3 has 14 amino acids.

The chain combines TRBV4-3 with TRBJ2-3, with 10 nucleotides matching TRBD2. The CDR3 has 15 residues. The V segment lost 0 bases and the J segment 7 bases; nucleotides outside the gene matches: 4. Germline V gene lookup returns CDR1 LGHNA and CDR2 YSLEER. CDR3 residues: CASSQDPSGGNTQYF. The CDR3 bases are TGCGCCAGCAGCCAAGATCCTAGCGGGGGAAATACGCAGTATTTT.

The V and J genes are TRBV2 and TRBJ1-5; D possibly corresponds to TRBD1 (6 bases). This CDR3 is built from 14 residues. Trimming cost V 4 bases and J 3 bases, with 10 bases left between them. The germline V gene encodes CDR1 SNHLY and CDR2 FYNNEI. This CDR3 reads CASSGGGINQPQHF. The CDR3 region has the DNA TGTGCCAGCAGTGGAGGGGGGATCAATCAGCCCCAGCATTTT.

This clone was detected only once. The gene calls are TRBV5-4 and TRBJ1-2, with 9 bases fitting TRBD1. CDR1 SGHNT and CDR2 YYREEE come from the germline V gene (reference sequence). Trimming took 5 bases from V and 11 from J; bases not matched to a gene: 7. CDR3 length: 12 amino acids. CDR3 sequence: CASRPGQGLYTF. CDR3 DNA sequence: TGTGCCAGCAGACCGGGACAGGGTTTGTACACCTTC.

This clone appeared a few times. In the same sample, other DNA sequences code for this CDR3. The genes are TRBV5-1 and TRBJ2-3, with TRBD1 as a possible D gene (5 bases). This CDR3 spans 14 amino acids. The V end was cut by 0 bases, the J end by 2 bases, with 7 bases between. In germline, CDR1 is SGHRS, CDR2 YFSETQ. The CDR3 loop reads CASSLGTNTDTQYF. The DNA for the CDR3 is TGCGCCAGCAGCTTGGGGACAAACACAGATACGCAGTATTTT.